These T cell receptor beta chains were read from a single sample in a study of breast tumors, draining lymph nodes, adjacent tissues. TCRdb recomputed calls from the multiplex PCR reads with MiXCR, one row per CDR3 protein. The repertoire holds some 130,000 distinct CDR3 sequences, with around 20% as singletons. The material sequenced was axillary lymph node tissue. The receptors were sampled from a female donor with breast cancer. Some clones in this sample may be carry-over from other donors' samples. The conserved cysteine and the conserved F or W are not part of the CDR3 here. Each record gives: V gene, J gene, CDR3 protein.

>TRBV19|TRBJ2-4
ASSPDRGGTNIQY
>TRBV27|TRBJ2-3
ASSASGGNTDTQY
>TRBV7-9|TRBJ2-3
ASSPRVLTSTDTQY
>TRBV9|TRBJ2-3
ASSDYSGSATDTQY
>TRBV12-3/TRBV12-4|TRBJ1-4
ASSFLGGSSREKLF
>TRBV6-6|TRBJ1-2
ASSYSGSNYGYT
>TRBV6-1|TRBJ2-1
ASSEMAHGDGQF
>TRBV10-3|TRBJ2-1
AISESYAGGQGEQF
>TRBV19|TRBJ1-4
ASRNLQGPSEKLF
>TRBV7-2|TRBJ2-3
ASSRAPTGRLGTDTQY
>TRBV5-1|TRBJ2-2
ASSLVAGNTGELF
>TRBV20-1|TRBJ2-3
SASPRTSSYTDTQY
>TRBV11-1|TRBJ2-1
ASSSAWTGANEQF
>TRBV20-1|TRBJ1-2
SARFPREWRGYT
>TRBV2|TRBJ1-4
ASSAGADILNEKLF
>TRBV5-1|TRBJ2-5
ASSKTGVGETQY
>TRBV5-5|TRBJ2-1
ASSPGQVSSYNEQF
>TRBV2|TRBJ1-4
ASRAYRGSQEKLF
>TRBV19|TRBJ1-5
ASSIGGHLNQPQH
>TRBV20-1|TRBJ2-1
SAFHSGYNEQF
>TRBV5-8|TRBJ2-6
ASSFGATGANVLT
>TRBV11-2|TRBJ2-2
ASSLDSWTTNTGELF
>TRBV28|TRBJ2-1
ASSFLAGEGEQF
>TRBV18|TRBJ2-5
ASSPRTGKETQY
>TRBV30|TRBJ1-3
AWSVEGNTIY
>TRBV20-1|TRBJ1-2
SARVGGYGHT
>TRBV11-2|TRBJ1-1
ASSLVYTEMNTEAF
>TRBV7-2|TRBJ1-2
ASSPGPGLGYT
>TRBV28|TRBJ2-4
ASSFPGGAINTAKNIQY
>TRBV28|TRBJ1-5
ASSPRRDKSGSNQPQH
>TRBV18|TRBJ2-5
ASSPRGVETQY
>TRBV20-1|TRBJ2-6
SARDLWDRGGSSGANVLT
>TRBV27|TRBJ2-3
AGSLLGTGGLDTQY
>TRBV6-5|TRBJ2-3
ASSFGGFGTGGRLY
>TRBV11-2|TRBJ2-2
ASRPWGGGPTGELF
>TRBV30|TRBJ2-7
AWRGTSGKQYEQY
>TRBV5-8|TRBJ1-2
ASSEGGPGENYGYT
>TRBV5-4|TRBJ2-2
ASSLRSGANTGELF
>TRBV27|TRBJ2-7
ASSLRGIPYEQY
>TRBV11-2|TRBJ2-5
ASSLGGRRAQY
>TRBV12-3/TRBV12-4|TRBJ2-3
ASTPNVGGGGTDTQY
>TRBV10-3|TRBJ2-5
AISEFEGKETQY
>TRBV20-1|TRBJ2-3
SASESSGSWGGDTQY
>TRBV20-1|TRBJ1-6
SASRPEVNSGKSPLH
>TRBV18|TRBJ2-7
ASSPQGTGSYEQY
>TRBV5-6|TRBJ1-2
ASSWRGRANYGYT
>TRBV6-1|TRBJ2-5
ARGGVGRETQY
>TRBV9|TRBJ2-3
ASRGGYAGVTDTQY
>TRBV10-3|TRBJ2-2
AISELGDTGELF
>TRBV28|TRBJ2-7
ASSFQDGSSYEQY
>TRBV27|TRBJ2-7
ASSLDPPVTSGRGGSYEQY
>TRBV12-3/TRBV12-4|TRBJ1-1
ASSPEGVTEAF
>TRBV3-1|TRBJ2-5
ASSQGGQGSETQY
>TRBV6-1|TRBJ2-5
ASNGAGVGETQY
>TRBV9|TRBJ2-7
ASNQGDRTYEQY
>TRBV2|TRBJ1-2
ASSDRTNYGYT
>TRBV6-1|TRBJ2-7
ASSEEGQGL
>TRBV7-9|TRBJ2-5
ASSSPGLAGLKTQY
>TRBV27|TRBJ2-2
ASSFMWNTWELF
>TRBV10-3|TRBJ2-3
AISELGTGGTDTQY